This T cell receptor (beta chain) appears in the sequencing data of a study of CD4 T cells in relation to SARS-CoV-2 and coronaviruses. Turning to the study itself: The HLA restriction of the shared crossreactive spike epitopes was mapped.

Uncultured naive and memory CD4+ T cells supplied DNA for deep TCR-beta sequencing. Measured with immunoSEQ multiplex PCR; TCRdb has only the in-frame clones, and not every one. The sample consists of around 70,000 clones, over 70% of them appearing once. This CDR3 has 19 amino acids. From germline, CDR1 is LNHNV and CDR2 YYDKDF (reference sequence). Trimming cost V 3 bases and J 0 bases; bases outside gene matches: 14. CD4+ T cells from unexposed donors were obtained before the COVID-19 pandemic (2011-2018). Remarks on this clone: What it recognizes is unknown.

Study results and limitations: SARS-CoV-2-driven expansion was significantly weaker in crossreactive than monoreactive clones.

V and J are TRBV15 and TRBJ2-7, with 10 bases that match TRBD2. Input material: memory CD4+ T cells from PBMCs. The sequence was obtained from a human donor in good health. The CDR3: CATSSNLLGLAFISYEQYF. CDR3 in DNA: TGTGCCACCAGCAGTAACCTGCTGGGACTAGCGTTTATCTCCTACGAGCAGTACTTC.